This T cell receptor beta chain was identified in a study of beta chain features in type 1 diabetes. The CDR3 has 16 residues. Germline assignment: CDR1 SGDLS and CDR2 YYNGEE. The ends were cut back, 1 base at V and 0 bases at J, with 12 bases in the middle. The authors reverse transcribed all of the isolated RNA, so sequencing captured expressed TCRB transcripts. Assay used: immunoSEQ multiplex PCR; TCRdb lists only in-frame clones, some missing. This table holds about 220,000 clones, 11% found once. The clonotype comes from a man younger than 30 in good health. The specimen was central memory CD4+ T cells from blood. The chain combines TRBV9 with TRBJ2-3; D not resolved. CDR3 in DNA: TGTGCCAGCAGCGTACGAAGCGAGAAGAGCACAGATACGCAGTATTTT. It specifies CASSVRSEKSTDTQYF.